The text below deals with one T cell receptor beta chain. Its antigen has not been determined. No much larger clonotype is one base removed from it; base qualities were not supplied. The sample originates from a study of blood T cells in healthy people across ages (dated by TCRdb to the mid-2010s). Turning to the overall study: In model experiments, template switching captured roughly one uniquely barcoded TCR beta cDNA molecule for every two T cells. To track age-related changes in TCR beta repertoire diversity, the study relied on deep sequencing normalized with unique cDNA molecular identifiers. Four age groups were formed from the donors: young (average around 15 years), middle-aged (around 40), aged (around 68) and long-lived (82). For two donors (one aged 18 to 30 and one aged 80 or older), the study analyzed two additional independent replicas of 1 million unique cDNA reads from the same blood draw.

Study-wide conclusions, independent of this receptor: The percentage of naive T cells measured by flow cytometry correlated strongly with observed TCR beta diversity. Since profiling was done on bulk unsorted PBMCs, naive and antigen-experienced compartments could not be conclusively compared. Compared with the aged group, the long-lived group had more naive CD4+ T cells, fewer expanded clones and increased TCR diversity, suggesting age selection. Estimates of total diversity based on one million sequenced T cells were considered lower bounds and underestimates. Because the CMV infection status of the donors was unknown, age-related changes in expanded clonotypes may potentially have been confounded. Observed TCR beta diversity per million T cells fell roughly linearly with age, and a significant reduction was already apparent by age around 40.

The roughly 37 donors, aged 6 to 90 years, were systemically healthy Caucasian individuals from Russia. Approximately 9.3 milliliters of peripheral blood were collected from each donor into EDTA-treated Vacutainer tubes. Ficoll-Paque density-gradient centrifugation was used to isolate PBMCs, with at least 7 million per sample. Total RNA, at least 6 micrograms per sample, was extracted from PBMCs with Trizol reagent. For every donor, flow cytometry on a PBMC aliquot measured the percentage of naive CD45RAhigh/CD27high T cells. Receptor amplification or capture employed 5' RACE. TCRdb names Illumina HiSeq 2500 as the instrument used. A second about 7 to 12 cycle PCR used a sample-barcoded 5' primer and a J-beta primer mix. A unique molecular identifier was introduced onto each TCR beta cDNA molecule by a template-switch 5' adaptor carrying 12 random nucleotides. At least 2.5 million CDR3-containing paired-end reads were obtained from each sample. All of the RNA was converted into first-strand cDNA using the Mint cDNA synthesis kit, with a TRBC-specific oligonucleotide serving as the primer. Following uracil-DNA glycosylase treatment, a first 18-cycle PCR with universal primers M1SS and BC2_uni_R was performed on all cDNA. Per the authors' processing: For normalization, 1 million high-quality reads, each with a distinct molecular identifier, were randomly selected from each sample. Instead of being binned into consensus sequences, reads with shared molecular identifiers were discarded. CDR3 identification, clonotype clustering and error correction used MiTCR with a Q25 quality threshold and the strictest error-elimination algorithm. A nonparametric unseen species model with Euler transformation was used to estimate a lower bound on total TCR beta diversity. Through fastp at Q25 and MiXCR, TCRdb rebuilt clones from the public reads, retaining in-frame beta chains. All rows with the same CDR3 protein become a single entry with the most common DNA and genes. The V and J calls come from TCRdb's annotation, not from the publication. The table for this sample lists over 450,000 distinct CDR3 sequences; less than 25% of them were counted only once. Together, the top ten hold less than 9% of the sample.

This same sample was also part of a study on T cells of mothers and their children. The second investigation adds: The donors were nine systemically healthy Caucasian individuals, made up of three mothers and their six children. cDNA synthesis used all of the extracted RNA, with about 1.5 ug of RNA in each 15 ul reaction. In the second PCR, sample barcodes and 2-4 random nucleotides were introduced via the M1S primer. Each mother yielded over 8.5 million TCR beta CDR3 reads and each child about 3 million reads. Thymic selection shapes the output of TCR recombination in a similar way in related and unrelated pairs, and inherited differences have a minor effect. Normalized repertoire overlap was always slightly but never significantly higher in related than unrelated mother-child pairs. No persistent microchimeric T cell clones were found, with a detection sensitivity of 85 to 100 clones per million clonotypes. To look for features that set related mother-child pairs apart from unrelated individuals, the researchers ran deep NGS to compare the TCR beta repertoires of mothers and children. On average, the children were roughly 10 +/- 4 years old, while the mothers were roughly 40 +/- 4 years old. Libraries were sequenced on Illumina HiSeq 2000 with 100+100 nt paired-end reads after adapter ligation with NEBNext reagents. Mother and child libraries were prepared a month apart and sequenced in separate runs to prevent cross-contamination. Each donor had between about 450,000 and 2,200,000 distinct TCR beta clonotypes identified. Naive TCR beta clonotypes were estimated from low-frequency clonotypes matched to each donor's FACS-determined naive share, without sorting.

Sequenced: blood. This clonotype was sampled from a boy between 10 and 17 years old in good health.

The CDR3 here reads CASSQDGPQPNEQFF. The DNA reads as follows: TGCGCCAGCAGCCAAGATGGTCCCCAACCCAATGAGCAGTTCTTC. The V gene is TRBV4-1 and the J gene is TRBJ2-1; no D gene is confidently identified. From the cysteine up to the phenylalanine, the CDR3 has a length of 15 residues. Left in the record is the CDR3 DNA by itself, 45 bases read in frame from the first base. The junction carries 12 bases between V and J, which are trimmed by 0 bases and 6 bases respectively. The germline V gene provides CDR1 MGHRA and CDR2 YSYEKL.